Each of the 15 T cell receptor beta chains below was sequenced from the same sample in a study of Ad26.COV2.S vaccination and SARS-CoV-2 variants. Indicated treatment: around 19 received Ad26.COV2.S at low or high dose, single or two shots; about 5 received placebo; per-sample allocation not given. The samples were gathered on day 63 after the first injection of vaccine or placebo. This table comes from immunoSEQ multiplex PCR, and its TCRdb copy is limited to in-frame clones, with some not included. The table lists fewer than 800,000 clones, 89% of them singletons. The starting material was peripheral blood, obtained in a trial of Ad26.COV2.S vaccine versus placebo. The receptors come from a person between 18 and 59 years old who received the Ad26.COV2.S COVID-19 vaccine or a placebo.

The gene calls are TRBV24-1 and TRBJ1-5, with unresolved D. This CDR3 has 19 amino acids. From germline, CDR1 is KGHDR and CDR2 SFDVKD. V was cut by 5 bases and J by 2 bases, with 24 bases left in between. CDR3 sequence (DNA): TGTGCCACCAGTGTTAAGGACCCGGAAACAAAGTGGGGCAATCAGCCCCAGCATTTT. Its protein is CATSVKDPETKWGNQPQHF.

In nucleotides, the CDR3 is TGTGCCAGCAGCCGAGGGGTGGGAGGAGGTGGCTACACCTTC. Its translation is CASSRGVGGGGYTF. The chain has TRBV6-5 and TRBJ1-2; D might be TRBD1 (5 bases). The CDR3 loop spans 14 amino acids. The germline gives CDR1 MNHEY, CDR2 SVGAGI. V dropped 6 bases and J dropped 7 bases, with 18 bases sitting between them.

The chain carries TRBV6-5 and TRBJ1-2; D uncertain. The CDR3 covers 13 residues. Germline-derived CDR1 and CDR2 are MNHEY and SVGAGI. Trimming took off 7 bases at V and 2 bases at J, with 11 bases between the two ends. CDR3 amino acids: CASMASHNYGYTF. The CDR3 nucleotides are TGTGCCAGCATGGCCAGCCACAACTATGGCTACACCTTC.

The V and J genes are TRBV18 and TRBJ1-2, with a possible D match to TRBD1 (6 bases). Germline values: CDR1 KGHSH, CDR2 LQKENI. This CDR3 contains 14 residues. V lost 6 bases and J 6 bases, leaving 17 bases between the germline ends. The CDR3 DNA follows: TGTGCCAGCTCGTCAGGGGTAATGGGGGATGGCTACACCTTC. Translation: CASSSGVMGDGYTF.

This chain uses TRBV15 with TRBJ2-3, with D perhaps TRBD1 or TRBD2 (6 bases each). Trimming pared 4 bases from V and 3 bases from J, leaving 26 bases between. The germline V gene encodes CDR1 LNHNV and CDR2 YYDKDF (reference sequence). The CDR3 has 19 residues. The CDR3 is CATSKPQGIGRGPTDTQYF. The DNA of the CDR3 is TGTGCCACCAGCAAACCACAGGGAATAGGCCGGGGGCCGACAGATACGCAGTATTTT.

This sequence joins TRBV29-1 and TRBJ2-3; D perhaps matches TRBD2 (5 bases). There are 15 residues in the CDR3. V lost 3 bases and J 0 bases, leaving 13 bases between the germline ends. The germline V gene encodes CDR1 SQVTM and CDR2 ANQGSEA. The CDR3 loop is CSVDRLAPSTDTQYF. The CDR3 DNA reads TGCAGCGTTGACCGGCTAGCTCCCAGCACAGATACGCAGTATTTT.

The V call is TRBV7-9, the J call TRBJ1-5, with D unresolved. The germline CDR1 and CDR2 sequences are SEHNR and FQNEAQ (reference sequence). The germline V and J ends were trimmed by 3 bases and 4 bases, with 7 bases remaining between them. CDR3 length equals 13 residues. This chain's CDR3 is CASSLYGNQPQHF. CDR3 in DNA: TGTGCCAGCAGCTTGTATGGAAATCAGCCCCAGCATTTT.

The chain recombines TRBV13 with TRBJ1-6; D ambiguous. Germline loops: CDR1 PRHDT, CDR2 FYEKMQ (reference sequence). The length of the CDR3 is 12 residues. Trimming pared 5 bases from V and 11 bases from J, leaving 10 bases between. The DNA for the CDR3 is TGTGCCAGCAGCCGAGCCCCGGCACCCCTCCACTTT. Translating it yields CASSRAPAPLHF. Looking up the rest from reference TRBV13 and TRBJ1-6 gives the full variable domain: AAGVIQSPRHLIKEKRETATLKCYPIPRHDTVYWYQQGPGQDPQFLISFYEKMQSDKGSIPDRFSAQQFSDYHSELNMSSLELGDSALYFCASSRAPAPLHFGNGTRLTVT.

This chain joins TRBV10-3 and TRBJ2-3; 7 bases match TRBD2. The germline V gene encodes CDR1 ENHRY and CDR2 SYGVKD. The V gene end was trimmed by 6 bases and the J gene end by 0 bases; junction bases not matched to a gene: 12. The CDR3 covers 17 residues. CDR3 residues: CAIRGNSGRGSTDTQYF. The CDR3 coding sequence is TGTGCCATCAGGGGAAATAGCGGGCGGGGTAGCACAGATACGCAGTATTTT.

The chain joins TRBV5-4 to TRBJ2-7; 14 bases map to TRBD2. There are 15 residues in the CDR3. The ends lost 4 bases at V and 5 bases at J; junction bases unmatched: 5. Looked up from germline, CDR1 is SGHNT and CDR2 is YYREEE (reference sequence). In nucleotides, the CDR3 is TGTGCCAGCAGCCCCGGGACTAGCGGGAGCGACGAGCAGTACTTC. Its protein product is CASSPGTSGSDEQYF.

CDR3 in amino acids: CASSMDNSNYGYTF. Written as DNA, the CDR3 is TGTGCCAGCAGCATGGACAATTCCAACTATGGCTACACCTTC. The chain links TRBV7-2 to TRBJ1-2, with D possibly TRBD1 on 5 matching bases. This CDR3 region has 14 residues. The V gene's germline CDR1 is SGHTA and CDR2 FQGNSA. The V end lost 5 bases, the J end lost 2 bases, and 12 bases lay between the germline ends.

This clone was recorded only once. The gene calls are TRBV6-5 and TRBJ2-7; 14 bases match TRBD2. CDR3 length equals 12 residues. Germline V CDR1 and CDR2: MNHEY, SVGAGI. V lost 11 bases to trimming and J lost 3 bases; unmatched junction nucleotides: 0. The CDR3 nucleotides are TGTGCCGGGACTAGCGGGAGCTACGAGCAGTACTTC. This codes for CAGTSGSYEQYF.

The gene calls are TRBV10-3 and TRBJ2-7; D is unclear. CDR3 length: 16 amino acids. Deletions cut 0 bases from V and 0 bases from J, with 12 bases between. Per the germline V gene, CDR1 is ENHRY and CDR2 is SYGVKD. This CDR3 reads CAISESTFVGSYEQYF. The CDR3, as DNA: TGTGCCATCAGTGAGTCGACATTTGTGGGCTCCTACGAGCAGTACTTC.

This clone was seen a few times. The rearrangement joins TRBV2 to TRBJ1-2; 7 bases match TRBD1. Germline lookup yields CDR1 SNHLY and CDR2 FYNNEI. The CDR3 loop spans 13 amino acids. With V trimmed by 5 bases and J by 2 bases, 2 bases remained unmatched. The CDR3 spells CASSQGQNYGYTF. CDR3 nucleotides: TGTGCCAGCAGTCAGGGACAGAACTATGGCTACACCTTC.

The chain links TRBV27 to TRBJ2-7; 8 bases match TRBD2. After removal of 5 bases from V and 5 bases from J, the junction contained 26 bases not matched to a gene. CDR3 length: 20 residues. Looked up from germline, CDR1 is MNHEY and CDR2 is SMNVEV (reference sequence). CDR3 region: CASSPLRGVLRLSRGNEQYF. CDR3 coding DNA: TGTGCCAGCAGTCCTCTGCGGGGGGTACTTCGACTGTCTAGGGGCAACGAGCAGTACTTC.